The 22 T cell receptor beta chains below all came from one sample that was sequenced in a study of identical twins. TCRdb called the 5' RACE reads again in MiXCR, with one record for every CDR3 protein. The sample includes 1.5 million to 2 million distinct CDR3 sequences, more than 30% seen only once; the top ten take approximately 0.25%. Sequenced: cord blood. The receptor source for this set is a newborn girl in good health.

This clonotype was observed a handful of times. The J gene is TRBJ2-3, the V gene TRBV28; D gene unclear. The CDR3 contains 15 residues. Trimming took 6 bases from V and 2 from J, leaving 15 bases between them. CDR1 is MDHEN, CDR2 SYDVKM, per germline. CDR3 sequence (DNA): TGTGCCAGCAGCCGACGCCGCGAGGTCACAGATACGCAGTATTTT. It translates to CASSRRREVTDTQYF.

This chain links TRBV27 with TRBJ1-1, with D possibly matching TRBD1 (6 bases). Deletions cut 8 bases from V and 5 bases from J, with 15 bases between. The CDR3 sequence is 13 residues long. Germline CDR1 and CDR2: MNHEY and SMNVEV (reference sequence). The CDR3 protein is CASGWKGETEAFF. The CDR3 nucleotides are TGTGCCAGCGGTTGGAAGGGGGAGACTGAAGCTTTCTTT.

The V call is TRBV11-2, the J call TRBJ2-2; a weak D match, TRBD2 (7 bases). CDR1 is SGHAT and CDR2 is FQNNGV in the germline V gene. V shed 2 bases and J shed 9 bases, with 19 bases lying between them. The CDR3 contains 16 residues. CDR3 loop: CASSLQRGGLGRELFF. CDR3 bases: TGTGCCAGCAGCTTACAGAGGGGGGGCCTTGGCCGGGAGCTGTTTTTT.

The V and J genes are TRBV29-1 and TRBJ1-2; D may be TRBD1 (6 bases). V was cut by 5 bases and J by 2 bases, with 15 bases left in between. The CDR3 runs 14 residues. Germline CDR1 and CDR2: SQVTM and ANQGSEA. The CDR3 region is CSVLTGSGNYGYTF. CDR3 sequence (DNA): TGCAGCGTTTTAACAGGGTCGGGGAACTATGGCTACACCTTC.

The CDR3 bases are TGTGCCAGTAGTCCTGGGACTGCTTTTGGGGCTTTGCGGCCCCAGCATTTT. The encoded protein is CASSPGTAFGALRPQHF. The V call is TRBV19, the J call TRBJ1-5; D might be TRBD1 (5 bases). The CDR3 length is 17 residues. Germline-derived CDR1 and CDR2 are LNHDA and SQIVND (reference sequence). Trimming cost V 5 bases and J 9 bases, with 26 bases left between them.

The chain combines TRBV20-1 with TRBJ2-4; D may be TRBD1 or TRBD2 (6 bases each). The CDR3 is made up of 14 amino acids. Germline V gene lookup returns CDR1 DFQATT and CDR2 SNEGSKA (reference sequence). V shed 6 bases and J shed 8 bases, with 20 bases lying between them. CDR3 nucleotides: TGCAGTGCGGGGGGCCCCAGGAAAAAGGACATTCAGTACTTC. Its translation: CSAGGPRKKDIQYF.

The rearrangement joins TRBV24-1 to TRBJ2-4; 11 bases fit TRBD2. The J call may be faulty, since TRBJ2-5 better matches the DNA end. Germline lookup yields CDR1 KGHDR and CDR2 SFDVKD. The CDR3 runs to 15 residues. The CDR3 DNA sequence: TGTGCCACCAGTGATAGGGCTAGCGGGAGGGAGACCCAGTACTTC. It is translated as CATSDRASGRETQYF.

Turning to this clonotype: An end of the junction does not agree with germline; a read error may underlie this. The genes are TRBV9 and TRBJ2-7, with 13 bases aligning to TRBD2. CDR3 size: 16 residues. Germline values: CDR1 SGDLS, CDR2 YYNGEE. The CDR3 DNA reads TGTGCCTGCAGCTCCCGACTAGCGGGAGGCTTCAACGAGCAGTACTTC. It specifies CACSSRLAGGFNEQYF.

The gene calls are TRBV19 and TRBJ1-2; the match to TRBD1 covers 7 bases. The CDR3 runs to 12 residues. CDR1 LNHDA and CDR2 SQIVND come from the germline V gene (reference sequence). J gave up 7 bases and V 7 bases, and 6 bases lay outside the gene matches. This CDR3 reads CASTRDSRGYTF. CDR3 coding DNA: TGTGCCAGTACCAGGGACAGTCGTGGCTACACCTTC.

This clonotype was detected once. The chain joins TRBV7-2 to TRBJ2-3, with 8 bases lining up with TRBD2. The CDR3 is made up of 15 amino acids. Germline V gene lookup returns CDR1 SGHTA and CDR2 FQGNSA. With 1 base clipped from V and 4 bases from J, the junction kept 4 bases outside the gene matches. This CDR3 reads CASSLVLGRADTQYF. CDR3 sequence (DNA): TGTGCCAGCAGCTTAGTCCTCGGGAGGGCAGATACGCAGTATTTT.

V usage is TRBV6-1 and J usage is TRBJ1-5, with no clear D. CDR1 and CDR2 (germline): MNHNS, SASEGT. With 2 bases removed from V and 2 bases from J, the gap between germline ends came to 7 bases. The CDR3 consists of 14 residues. In DNA, the CDR3 is TGTGCCAGCAGTGAAAGAGAGGGCAATCAGCCCCAGCATTTT. Encoded protein: CASSEREGNQPQHF.

This chain uses TRBV20-1 with TRBJ1-5, with D uncertain. V lost 3 bases, J lost 4 bases, and 10 bases lay in between. The CDR3 has 13 amino acids. The germline V gene has CDR1 DFQATT and CDR2 SNEGSKA (reference sequence). Here the CDR3 reads CSASEIRNQPQHF. The CDR3 DNA follows: TGCAGTGCTAGTGAGATACGAAATCAGCCCCAGCATTTT.

This clonotype was counted a few times. V usage is TRBV20-1 and J usage is TRBJ2-3; 12 positions match TRBD2. The CDR3 is 15 residues long. Germline assignment: CDR1 DFQATT and CDR2 SNEGSKA (reference sequence). The junction had 7 bases not matched to a gene; V was cut back by 5 bases and J by 4 bases. CDR3 nucleotides: TGCAGTGCTGGGGGACTAGCGGGTCCCCCAGATACGCAGTATTTT. Protein: CSAGGLAGPPDTQYF.

The genes are TRBV29-1 and TRBJ2-1; D perhaps matches TRBD1 (7 bases). The CDR3 has 16 residues. V dropped 6 bases and J dropped 3 bases, with 21 bases sitting between them. Germline CDR1 SQVTM, CDR2 ANQGSEA. CDR3 residues: CSVRKHQGGDYNEQFF. The CDR3 DNA reads TGCAGCGTGCGCAAACATCAGGGGGGAGACTACAATGAGCAGTTCTTC.

CDR3 protein: CSVPPGGSTDTQYF. In nucleotides, the CDR3 is TGCAGTGTGCCTCCAGGGGGCAGCACAGATACGCAGTATTTT. This chain joins TRBV20-1 and TRBJ2-3; TRBD1 matches at 8 bases. From germline, CDR1 is DFQATT and CDR2 SNEGSKA (reference sequence). The CDR3 spans 14 residues. The J segment lost 0 bases and the V segment lost 7 bases, leaving 6 bases of the junction unmatched.

This sequence joins TRBV5-1 and TRBJ2-5; maybe TRBD2 (5 bases). This CDR3 region has 15 residues. V dropped 3 bases and J dropped 1 base, with 13 bases sitting between them. CDR1 SGHRS and CDR2 YFSETQ come from the germline V gene. CDR3 nucleotides: TGCGCCAGCAGCTCTAGAGGGCCAACCCAAGAGACCCAGTACTTC. It translates to CASSSRGPTQETQYF.

A few counts support this clonotype. The chain combines TRBV12-3 or TRBV12-4 with TRBJ1-5; 7 bases match TRBD1. The ends lost 6 bases at V and 9 bases at J; junction bases unmatched: 11. The CDR3 totals 14 residues. CDR3 residues: CASRPRQGGGPQHF. In DNA, the CDR3 is TGTGCCAGCAGACCTCGACAGGGCGGTGGGCCCCAGCATTTT.

A note on this clonotype: Sequence at one end of the junction differs from germline and may be a read error. The V and J genes are TRBV28 and TRBJ2-1; D gene uncertain. The CDR3 loop spans 12 amino acids. Germline lookup yields CDR1 MDHEN and CDR2 SYDVKM. Here the CDR3 reads CASSSLGNGQFF. The CDR3 DNA reads as TGTGCCAGCAGTTCCTTAGGAAATGGGCAGTTCTTC.

This clonotype was picked up a small number of times. The rearrangement joins TRBV11-1 to TRBJ2-7; D possibly matches TRBD1 or TRBD2 (6 bases each). CDR1 is SGHAT and CDR2 is FQDESV in the germline V gene (reference sequence). There are 14 residues in the CDR3. V was shortened by 2 bases and J by 6 bases, with 14 bases between the two germline ends. DNA for the CDR3: TGTGCCAGCAGCTTACTCCCGGGGGCGGGCGAGCAGTACTTC. Amino acids: CASSLLPGAGEQYF.

This clonotype was found a few times. The chain carries TRBV5-1 and TRBJ2-4; 7 positions agree with TRBD2. Near its end, the DNA agrees better with TRBJ2-7, so the J call may be wrong. CDR1 SGHRS and CDR2 YFSETQ come from the germline V gene. CDR3 size: 15 residues. CDR3 nucleotides: TGCGCCAGCAGCTTTGGCGGGAGAGGGGCCTACGAGCAGTACTTC. It translates to CASSFGGRGAYEQYF.

The table lists this clonotype with a few counts. The rearrangement joins TRBV16 to TRBJ2-5; TRBD2 aligns across 14 bases. The germline V gene encodes CDR1 KGHSY and CDR2 FQNENV. This CDR3 region has 17 residues. Losses at the gene ends were 0 bases for V and 7 bases for J; bases not matched to a gene: 7. Written as DNA, the CDR3 is TGTGCCAGCAGCCAATCAGGGACTAGCGGGAGTAAAGGGACCCAGTACTTC. Residues: CASSQSGTSGSKGTQYF. Variable domain in full (rest from reference TRBV16 and TRBJ2-5): GEEVAQTPKHLVRGEGQKAKLYCAPIKGHSYVFWYQQVLKNEFKFLISFQNENVFDETGMPKERFSAKCLPNSPCSLEIQATKLEDSAVYFCASSQSGTSGSKGTQYFGPGTRLLVL.

This clonotype was picked up a small number of times. The gene calls are TRBV3-1 and TRBJ2-7, with no clear D. CDR1 and CDR2 from the germline V gene are LGHDT and YNNKEL (reference sequence). This CDR3 spans 13 amino acids. Trimming removed 0 bases from V and 4 bases from J, with 7 bases in between. This CDR3 is CASSQDNGYEQYF. DNA for the CDR3: TGTGCCAGCAGCCAAGATAACGGTTACGAGCAGTACTTC.